These 26 T cell receptor beta chains came from one sample sequenced in a study of cytomegalovirus exposure and HLA in healthy donors. The PCR contained 60 Vbeta and 13 Jbeta primers. The method was immunoSEQ multiplex PCR; TCRdb's version includes in-frame clones alone and lacks a portion of them. The sample includes 100,000 to 150,000 clones, roughly 74% seen only once; the top ten take less than 7%. Sequenced input: PBMCs. These receptors were obtained from a woman between 50 and 59 years old in good health and CMV-seropositive.

The chain is built from TRBV6-5 and TRBJ2-5, with TRBD2 identical over 7 bases. Looked up from germline, CDR1 is MNHEY and CDR2 is SVGAGI. V shed 5 bases, J shed 3 bases, and the junction held 3 bases outside the gene matches. CDR3 length: 13 amino acids. CDR3 bases: TGTGCCAGCAGTCCTCGGGAGGAAGAGACCCAGTACTTC. It codes for CASSPREEETQYF.

This clone was counted only a few times. The rearrangement uses TRBV19 and TRBJ2-5, with D uncertain. The germline V and J ends were trimmed by 5 bases and 6 bases, with 13 bases remaining between them. This CDR3 contains 13 residues. CDR1 LNHDA and CDR2 SQIVND come from the germline V gene (reference sequence). CDR3 nucleotides: TGTGCCAGTAGTGAAACAGCTTGGAAGACCCAGTACTTC. It encodes CASSETAWKTQYF.

This chain connects TRBV6-6 to TRBJ1-6; D gene unclear. The CDR3 has 15 residues. The ends were cut back, 5 bases at V and 6 bases at J, with 14 bases in the middle. Germline CDR1 MNHNY, CDR2 SVGAGI (reference sequence). CDR3 region: CASSRTGRGNSPLHF. The CDR3 region has the DNA TGTGCCAGCAGTAGGACGGGTCGGGGTAATTCACCCCTCCACTTT.

The chain employs TRBV19 and TRBJ2-1, with D tentatively TRBD1 (5 bases). Germline V gene lookup returns CDR1 LNHDA and CDR2 SQIVND (reference sequence). Trimming took 0 bases from V and 4 from J, leaving 10 bases between them. The CDR3 spans 15 residues. CDR3 sequence: CASSIDARVYNEQFF. CDR3 sequence (DNA): TGTGCCAGTAGTATAGATGCCAGGGTTTACAATGAGCAGTTCTTC.

V and J are TRBV27 and TRBJ2-3, with 7 bases matching TRBD1. Germline V CDR1 and CDR2: MNHEY, SMNVEV (reference sequence). The CDR3 is 19 residues long. V lost 0 bases, J lost 6 bases, and 18 bases stayed unmatched. The CDR3 loop reads CASSLSGNFDRVVRDTQYF. CDR3 coding DNA: TGTGCCAGCAGTTTATCGGGAAACTTCGACAGGGTGGTGAGGGATACGCAGTATTTT.

Points on this clone: At one end, the junction sequence differs from germline, possibly due to a read error. The chain is built from TRBV29-1 and TRBJ2-7, with TRBD1 as a possible D gene (5 bases). The germline CDR1 and CDR2 sequences are SQVTM and ANQGSEA. The CDR3 runs to 13 residues. The CDR3 loop reads CSVEYDSTYEQCF. CDR3 DNA: TGCAGCGTTGAGTACGACAGTACCTACGAGCAGTGCTTC.

A single count supports this clone. This rearrangement joins TRBV6-5 to TRBJ1-4; D is unclear. The V end was cut by 8 bases, the J end by 6 bases, with 13 bases between. The CDR3 contains 13 residues. CDR1 and CDR2 (germline): MNHEY, SVGAGI. CDR3 bases: TGTGCCAGCTACAGCCAGTTAGATGAAAAACTGTTTTTT. It yields the protein CASYSQLDEKLFF.

In nucleotides, the CDR3 is TGTGCCATCAGTGAAACAGACCCCCGCGGCTACACCTTC. It codes for CAISETDPRGYTF. The chain recombines TRBV10-3 with TRBJ1-2; D uncertain. This CDR3 is 13 amino acids long. In germline, CDR1 is ENHRY, CDR2 SYGVKD. V lost 3 bases, J lost 8 bases, and 13 bases lay in between.

This sequence joins TRBV2 and TRBJ1-6; 11 bases match TRBD1. Germline V CDR1 and CDR2: SNHLY, FYNNEI. Trimming took 2 bases from V and 7 from J; bases not matched to a gene: 4. This CDR3 is built from 16 residues. CDR3 residues: CASSERGTGGNSPLHF. The DNA for the CDR3 is TGTGCCAGCAGTGAAAGGGGGACAGGGGGGAATTCACCCCTCCACTTT.

The chain links TRBV7-9 to TRBJ1-1; D is uncertain. The germline V and J ends were trimmed by 1 base and 5 bases, with 11 bases remaining between them. CDR3 length: 14 amino acids. The V gene's germline CDR1 is SEHNR and CDR2 FQNEAQ (reference sequence). CDR3 coding DNA: TGTGCCAGCAGCTTAGAGGGTGGGAGGACTGAAGCTTTCTTT. Its protein product is CASSLEGGRTEAFF.

The chain recombines TRBV9 with TRBJ1-2; D is perhaps TRBD1 (5 bases). The CDR3 is made up of 14 amino acids. With 0 bases removed from V and 5 bases from J, the gap between germline ends came to 11 bases. Looked up from germline, CDR1 is SGDLS and CDR2 is YYNGEE. CDR3 bases: TGTGCCAGCAGCGTAGCTCTATCAGGGTATGGCTACACCTTC. This gives the protein CASSVALSGYGYTF.

This clone turned up a few times. The V call is TRBV7-9, the J call TRBJ1-1, with D uncertain. Germline V CDR1 and CDR2: SEHNR, FQNEAQ (reference sequence). The CDR3 runs 13 residues. Trimming cost V 6 bases and J 3 bases, with 11 bases left between them. CDR3 bases: TGTGCCAGCAGTGAAGCGCTGGACACTGAAGCTTTCTTT. Its protein is CASSEALDTEAFF.

V gene TRBV2 combines with J gene TRBJ1-4; D might be TRBD1 (5 bases). Germline-derived CDR1 and CDR2 are SNHLY and FYNNEI. V was pared by 7 bases and J by 8 bases, with 20 bases between. CDR3 size: 15 residues. CDR3 DNA: TGTGCCAGCAAGGCCCGCGGGGCCGAGAAGGAAAAACTGTTTTTT. It is translated as CASKARGAEKEKLFF.

The chain recombines TRBV6-6 with TRBJ1-1; D remains unclear. Germline V CDR1 and CDR2: MNHNY, SVGAGI (reference sequence). V was shortened by 2 bases and J by 8 bases, with 9 bases between the two germline ends. The CDR3 has 12 residues. CDR3 sequence (DNA): TGTGCCAGCAGTTACGGCCCAGTCGAAGCTTTCTTT. The encoded protein is CASSYGPVEAFF.

V and J are TRBV30 and TRBJ2-2; D not certain. The CDR3 consists of 14 residues. Trimming left V 0 bases short and J 3 bases short, with 8 bases between. In germline, CDR1 is GTSNPN, CDR2 SVGIG (reference sequence). DNA of the CDR3: TGTGCCTGGAGTGTACTTGAAGACACCGGGGAGCTGTTTTTT. Translated: CAWSVLEDTGELFF.

This rearrangement joins TRBV5-1 to TRBJ1-1, with 10 bases fitting TRBD1. The trim removed 3 bases at V and 5 bases at J, leaving 4 bases unmatched. Germline V lookup: CDR1 SGHRS, CDR2 YFSETQ. The CDR3 extends over 14 amino acids. The CDR3 region has the DNA TGCGCCAGCAGCTCTGACAGGGGGCTAACTGAAGCTTTCTTT. Its protein product is CASSSDRGLTEAFF.

The rearrangement joins TRBV19 to TRBJ1-1; D possibly corresponds to TRBD1 (6 bases). Trimming removed 3 bases at V and 5 bases at J, with 10 bases between. The CDR3 runs 13 residues. CDR1 and CDR2 from the germline V gene are LNHDA and SQIVND (reference sequence). The CDR3 DNA is TGTGCCAGTAGTATGACAGGTGGTACTGAAGCTTTCTTT. Translation: CASSMTGGTEAFF.

The V and J genes are TRBV5-1 and TRBJ1-4; TRBD1 agrees at 8 bases. After removal of 4 bases from V and 12 bases from J, the junction contained 11 bases not matched to a gene. CDR1 and CDR2 from the germline V gene are SGHRS and YFSETQ. The CDR3 consists of 14 residues. CDR3: CASSPRQGASELFF. CDR3 coding DNA: TGCGCCAGCAGCCCCCGGCAGGGGGCTAGCGAACTGTTTTTT.

J is TRBJ1-2 and V is TRBV6-1, with D uncertain. V gave up 8 bases and J gave up 3 bases, with 16 bases separating them. The CDR3 totals 14 residues. The germline V gene encodes CDR1 MNHNS and CDR2 SASEGT. The CDR3 loop reads CASHSGSRDYGYTF. The CDR3 DNA reads as TGTGCCAGCCACTCCGGGTCGAGGGACTATGGCTACACCTTC.

At least ten counts were recorded for this clone. V usage is TRBV6-1 and J usage is TRBJ2-7; 7 bases agree with TRBD1. Trimming cost V 3 bases and J 0 bases; bases outside gene matches: 8. The CDR3 contains 16 residues. Germline loops: CDR1 MNHNS, CDR2 SASEGT. The CDR3, as DNA: TGTGCCAGCAGTGATTTAGCAGGGGGTAACTCCTACGAGCAGTACTTC. Protein: CASSDLAGGNSYEQYF.

This clone showed up just once. The rearrangement links TRBV5-4 to TRBJ2-1; D is undetermined. Germline CDR1 and CDR2: SGHNT and YYREEE (reference sequence). V lost 4 bases and J lost 7, with 12 bases in between. The CDR3 length is 13 residues. CDR3 in DNA: TGTGCCAGCAGCGAGGCCCCTTGGAATGAGCAGTTCTTC. Protein product: CASSEAPWNEQFF.

V is TRBV18 and J is TRBJ1-6, with TRBD1 as a possible D gene (6 bases). Germline-derived CDR1 and CDR2 are KGHSH and LQKENI. Trimming removed 3 bases at V and 5 bases at J, with 8 bases between. This CDR3 has 14 residues. The CDR3 coding sequence is TGTGCCAGCTCACCGACAGGAGATAATTCACCCCTCCACTTT. Translating gives CASSPTGDNSPLHF.

The chain has TRBV6-1 and TRBJ2-7, with D tentatively TRBD2 (6 bases). Trimming stripped 8 bases from V and 6 bases from J, with 11 bases between. CDR1 is MNHNS and CDR2 is SASEGT in the germline V gene. The CDR3 spans 11 residues. The CDR3 DNA sequence: TGTGCCAGCGAGACTAGTGGCGAGCAGTACTTC. It is translated as CASETSGEQYF.

The chain uses TRBV30 and TRBJ2-7; TRBD2 aligns across 8 bases. The trim removed 5 bases at V and 9 bases at J, leaving 18 bases unmatched. This CDR3 is built from 15 residues. Germline CDR1 reads GTSNPN; CDR2 reads SVGIG (reference sequence). Written as DNA, the CDR3 is TGTGCCTGGGTACCGGGGGGGCGGCTCTACGAGCGGCAGTACTTC. It encodes CAWVPGGRLYERQYF.

DNA of the CDR3: TGCGCCAGCAGCGGATCGACAGGGCAAACCGGGGAGCTGTTTTTT. Its protein is CASSGSTGQTGELFF. This chain links TRBV5-1 with TRBJ2-2; 7 nucleotides align to TRBD1. CDR3 length: 15 residues. CDR1 and CDR2 from the germline V gene are SGHRS and YFSETQ. V was pared by 4 bases and J by 5 bases, with 8 bases of the junction left unmatched. Full variable domain (outside the CDR3, taken from reference TRBV5-1 and TRBJ2-2): KAGVTQTPRYLIKTRGQQVTLSCSPISGHRSVSWYQQTPGQGLQFLFEYFSETQRNKGNFPGRFSGRQFSNSRSEMNVSTLELGDSALYLCASSGSTGQTGELFFGEGSRLTVL.

V usage is TRBV6-5 and J usage is TRBJ2-7, with D possibly TRBD1 on 5 matching bases. The germline V and J ends were trimmed by 2 bases and 6 bases, with 14 bases remaining between them. The length of the CDR3 is 14 residues. CDR1 and CDR2 (germline): MNHEY, SVGAGI. In DNA form, the CDR3 reads TGTGCCAGCAGTTACGACCGTCACCAGGGCGAGCAGTACTTC. Protein product: CASSYDRHQGEQYF.